This record looks at one TCR beta chain sequence and its context. Its antigen is currently unknown. The data stem from a study of cytomegalovirus exposure and HLA in healthy donors. Findings and caveats of the study: About 180 TCR beta chains were listed as cytomegalovirus-associated. Rarity held for most TCR sequences, but there were some public TCRs that occurred in many donors.

Sequenced by immunoSEQ multiplex PCR; TCRdb stores in-frame clones only, minus some. The sample lists about 260,000 clones, 80% to 95% occurring once. CDR3 length: 15 amino acids. V gave up 7 bases and J gave up 3 bases; unmatched junction bases: 8. Per the germline V gene, CDR1 is SNHLY and CDR2 is FYNNEI. Sequencing was performed on PBMCs. This receptor was taken from a young woman in good health and CMV-seronegative. V and J are TRBV2 and TRBJ1-5, with 8 nucleotides matching TRBD1. The CDR3 DNA is TGTGCCAGCACCACTCGACAGGGGCACAATCAGCCCCAGCATTTT. It specifies CASTTRQGHNQPQHF.